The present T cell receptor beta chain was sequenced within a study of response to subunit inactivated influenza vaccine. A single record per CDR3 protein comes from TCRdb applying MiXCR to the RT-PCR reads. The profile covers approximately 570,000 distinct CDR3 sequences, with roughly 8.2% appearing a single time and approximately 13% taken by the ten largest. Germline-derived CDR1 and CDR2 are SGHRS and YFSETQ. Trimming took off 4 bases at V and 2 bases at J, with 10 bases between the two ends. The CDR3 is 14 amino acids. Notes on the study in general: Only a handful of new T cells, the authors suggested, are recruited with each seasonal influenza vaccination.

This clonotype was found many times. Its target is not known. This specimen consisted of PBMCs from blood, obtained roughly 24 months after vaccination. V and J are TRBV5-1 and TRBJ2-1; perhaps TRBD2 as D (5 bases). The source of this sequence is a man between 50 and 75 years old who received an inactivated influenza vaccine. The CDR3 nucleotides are TGCGCCAGCAGCACCCGGGGTACCTACAATGAGCAGTTCTTC. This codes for CASSTRGTYNEQFF.